This is a list of T cell receptor beta chains from one sample in a study of T cell changes during pregnancy in multiple sclerosis. Profiled with immunoSEQ multiplex PCR; TCRdb holds only in-frame clones, not every one. In the table there are about 54,000 clones, about 91% of which are singletons. Sample: peripheral blood, taken after pregnancy. Every receptor here comes from a female donor in good health, enrolled as a control in a pregnancy study. CDR3s include the opening cysteine and the closing phenylalanine or tryptophan. The D gene is left open where the match is weak. Clone size is shown for a subset of rows, as once, few, many or a class of expanded clone.

TRBD1,TRBJ1-4,-,TRBV5-1,TGCGCCAGCAGCTTGGGCCACAGGGGGCAACAAGAAAAACTGTTTTTT,CASSLGHRGQQEKLFF
-,TRBJ1-1,-,TRBV5-1,TGCGCCAGCAAGGGAGGGGGGTCGTCGGGAAACACTGAAGCTTTCTTT,CASKGGGSSGNTEAFF
-,TRBJ2-7,-,TRBV6-1,TGTGCCAGCAGTGAAACGGCGGCTTACGAGCAGTACTTC,CASSETAAYEQYF
-,TRBJ2-1,-,TRBV19,TGTGCCAGTAGTATAAAACAGGGCTTGGGGTTGGGGCAGTTCTTC,CASSIKQGLGLGQFF
-,TRBJ2-2,-,TRBV19,TGTGCCAGTAGTATCCTAATCGGGGAGCTGTTTTTT,CASSILIGELFF
-,TRBJ1-5,-,TRBV19,TGTGCCAGTAGTATGAGCATCAATCAGCCCCAGCATTTT,CASSMSINQPQHF
-,TRBJ1-1,-,TRBV5-6,TGTGCCAGCAGCTTGGCCGGGAGGAACACTGAAGCTTTCTTT,CASSLAGRNTEAFF
-,TRBJ2-1,once,TRBV21-1,TGTGCCAGCAGCAAAGCGGACGGGAGGACCTCCAATGAGCAGTTCTTC,CASSKADGRTSNEQFF
-,TRBJ1-5,-,TRBV10-2,TGCGCCAGCAGTGACATAGTTGGGCCCCAGCATTTT,CASSDIVGPQHF
-,TRBJ2-7,-,TRBV5-6,TGTGCCAGCAGCCAGGGGTCGAATAACCTATACGAGCAGTACTTC,CASSQGSNNLYEQYF
-,TRBJ1-5,-,TRBV27,TGTGCCAGCAGGGCAGGCATCGTTCAGCCCCAGCATTTT,CASRAGIVQPQHF
-,TRBJ2-2,-,TRBV28,TGTGCCAGCAGTTCCCTTCGCAAGGCAGGGGTGTTCACCGGGGAGCTGTTTTTT,CASSSLRKAGVFTGELFF
TRBD1,TRBJ1-2,-,TRBV6-5,TGTGCCAGCAGTTACTCGAGGACAGGTCGCGGCTACACCTTC,CASSYSRTGRGYTF
-,TRBJ1-5,-,TRBV6-1,TGTGCCAGCAGTGAACAGTATAGCAATCAGCCCCAGCATTTT,CASSEQYSNQPQHF
-,TRBJ2-6,-,TRBV2,TGTGCCAGCAGGAGTAGGAGCTCTGGGGCCAACGTCCTGACTTTC,CASRSRSSGANVLTF
-,TRBJ1-1,-,TRBV19,TGTGCCAGTAGTATATATAGCAGCTCAAACACTGAAGCTTTCTTT,CASSIYSSSNTEAFF
TRBD2,TRBJ2-7,-,TRBV6-6,TGTGCCAGCAGCCCTAGCGGGGGGCGGTACGAGCAGTACTTC,CASSPSGGRYEQYF
TRBD1,TRBJ1-2,-,TRBV29-1,TGCAGCGTTGGAGACAGGGGTAAAAACACCTTC,CSVGDRGKNTF
TRBD1,TRBJ1-2,few,TRBV2,TGTGCCAGCAGCACGGACAGGGGGTACTATGGCTACACCTTC,CASSTDRGYYGYTF
TRBD2,TRBJ2-3,-,TRBV6-5,TGTGCCAGCAGTAGAATAGCGGGAGGGTCAGATACGCAGTATTTT,CASSRIAGGSDTQYF
-,TRBJ2-2,-,TRBV28,TGTGCCAGCAGTTTAGCGGGACTTTCGTTCGGGGAGCTGTTTTTT,CASSLAGLSFGELFF
TRBD1,TRBJ1-1,once,TRBV18,TGTGCCAGCTCCCCAGGACAGGTGGAGATTGAAGCTTTCTTT,CASSPGQVEIEAFF
TRBD2,TRBJ2-5,-,TRBV30,TGTGCCTGGAGTGAGGGACTAGCGGACCGAGAGACCCAGTACTTC,CAWSEGLADRETQYF
TRBD1,TRBJ2-3,-,TRBV10-1,TGCGCCAGCAGTCCGACCAGGGGGCAGGCAGATACGCAGTATTTT,CASSPTRGQADTQYF
TRBD1,TRBJ1-2,-,TRBV5-6,TGTGCCAGCATCATCTGGGGCAGGGGGCGCGTCAATGGCTACACCTTC,CASIIWGRGRVNGYTF
-,TRBJ2-2,-,TRBV4-3,TGCGCCAGCAGCCAAGCCGGGGGAGCGAACACCGGGGAGCTGTTTTTT,CASSQAGGANTGELFF
-,TRBJ2-3,-,TRBV5-1,TGCGCCAGCAGCTTGGATCTAGAAGATACGCAGTATTTT,CASSLDLEDTQYF
-,TRBJ1-2,-,TRBV27,TGTGCCAGCAGGGGGAGGGCCGTCGCTAACTATGGCTACACCTTC,CASRGRAVANYGYTF
-,TRBJ1-2,-,TRBV5-5,TGTGCCAGCAGCTTGGGGGCCGACAGGAAGCTCTATGGCTACACCTTC,CASSLGADRKLYGYTF
TRBD1,TRBJ1-2,-,TRBV19,TGTGCCAGTAGTATATGGAAGGTGGACCAGGGGGCAGGCGGCTACACCTTC,CASSIWKVDQGAGGYTF
TRBD1,TRBJ1-2,-,TRBV9,TGTGCCAGCAGTCACAGGGGGGACTATGGCTACACCTTC,CASSHRGDYGYTF
TRBD2,TRBJ2-1,-,TRBV6-6,TGTGCCAGCAGAATACTAGCGGGGGACTACAATGAGCAGTTCTTC,CASRILAGDYNEQFF
-,TRBJ1-1,-,TRBV27,TGTGCCAGCAGGGCTCGGGGGATCATGAACACTGAAGCTTTCTTT,CASRARGIMNTEAFF
TRBD1,TRBJ1-4,few,TRBV5-1,TGCGCCAGCAGCTTAGGGACAGGGGGGATGACTAATGAAAAACTGTTTTTT,CASSLGTGGMTNEKLFF
-,TRBJ2-7,-,TRBV13,TGTGCCAGCAGCTCTCGGGACTTCTACGAGCAGTACTTC,CASSSRDFYEQYF
-,TRBJ1-1,-,TRBV14,TGTGCCAGCAGCCAAGACTCGTTTTCGAACACTGAAGCTTTCTTT,CASSQDSFSNTEAFF
TRBD1,TRBJ1-4,once,TRBV7-7,TGTGCCAGCAGCTTAGGACAGGGGGCGGGAGAAAAACTGTTTTTT,CASSLGQGAGEKLFF
-,TRBJ1-3,-,TRBV5-6,TGTGCCAGCAGCCCACAGGTCTCTGGAAACACCATATATTTT,CASSPQVSGNTIYF
-,TRBJ1-6,-,TRBV30,TGTGCCCTTGCCGCGGGGGTTAATTCACCCCTCCACTTT,CALAAGVNSPLHF
-,TRBJ2-1,-,TRBV5-6,TGTGCCAGCAGTTGGTCAGGGCCTGTTGAGCAGTTCTTC,CASSWSGPVEQFF
-,TRBJ1-2,-,TRBV6-5,TGTGCCAGCAGTTACGACACAAACTATGGCTACACCTTC,CASSYDTNYGYTF
TRBD2,TRBJ2-1,-,TRBV18,TGTGCCAGCTCACCCCTAGCGGGGGCTTCTTACAATGAGCAGTTCTTC,CASSPLAGASYNEQFF
-,TRBJ1-1,-,TRBV19,TGTGCCAGTAGTATTTCCGGGAATCTGAACACTGAAGCTTTCTTT,CASSISGNLNTEAFF
-,TRBJ1-5,-,TRBV19,TGTGCCAGTACCCCCCTGGTCGATGGGGCTAATCAGCCCCAGCATTTT,CASTPLVDGANQPQHF
-,TRBJ1-5,-,TRBV15,TGTGCCACCAGCAGAGTCCTGGCAGGCAATCAGCCCCAGCATTTT,CATSRVLAGNQPQHF
TRBD1,TRBJ1-4,-,TRBV6-5,TGTGCCAGCAGAGAGACAGGGGCACCTAATGAAAAACTGTTTTTT,CASRETGAPNEKLFF
TRBD1,TRBJ1-1,-,TRBV6-6,TGTGCCAGCAGTTACGGACAGGGAAGGAACACTGAAGCTTTCTTT,CASSYGQGRNTEAFF
-,TRBJ1-5,-,TRBV5-1,TGCGCCAGCAGCTGGATTCCCACAGATTATAGCAATCAGCCCCAGCATTTT,CASSWIPTDYSNQPQHF
-,TRBJ1-5,-,TRBV27,TGTGCCAGCAGTTTAGATCTTTACACCAATCAGCCCCAGCATTTT,CASSLDLYTNQPQHF
TRBD2,TRBJ2-1,-,TRBV10-3,TGTGCCATCAGTGCAAACCTACCGGGACTAGCGGGGGGGAGGGATGAGCAGTTCTTC,CAISANLPGLAGGRDEQFF
-,TRBJ1-1,once,TRBV6-1,TGTGCCACCAGAGAGGAGGATTCGAACACTGAAGCTTTCTTT,CATREEDSNTEAFF
-,TRBJ1-1,-,TRBV27,TGTGCCAGCAGTTACACGGGGGTCGCCGCTGAAGCTTTCTTT,CASSYTGVAAEAFF
-,TRBJ2-7,-,TRBV5-1,TGCGCCAGCAGCCCAGACAGGATGGACCGCTACGAGCAGTACTTC,CASSPDRMDRYEQYF
TRBD1,TRBJ1-5,-,TRBV30,TGTGCCTGGAGGCTAGGGACAGGGGGAAATCAGCCCCAGCATTTT,CAWRLGTGGNQPQHF
TRBD1,TRBJ1-4,-,TRBV9,TGTGCCAGCAGCGCGACAGGGGTACATGAAAAACTGTTTTTT,CASSATGVHEKLFF
-,TRBJ1-2,-,TRBV28,TGTGCCAGCAGCCCCGCGCGGGGGGCGTCTGGCTATGGCTACACCTTC,CASSPARGASGYGYTF
TRBD1,TRBJ2-7,-,TRBV7-9,TGTGCCAGCAGCTTAGGCCCGGACAGGGGCTACGAGCAGTACTTC,CASSLGPDRGYEQYF
TRBD1,TRBJ1-2,-,TRBV18,TGTGCCAGCTCACCCCAGGGGGGTCGAGGCTATGGCTACACCTTC,CASSPQGGRGYGYTF
TRBD1,TRBJ1-2,-,TRBV19,TGTGCCAGTAGTCCCGCTTACCCGACAGGGGTTGGCTACACCTTC,CASSPAYPTGVGYTF